These 32 T cell receptor beta chains were sequenced from one sample in a study of cytomegalovirus exposure and HLA in healthy donors. It was with 60 Vbeta and 13 Jbeta primers that the PCR ran. Here immunoSEQ multiplex PCR was the method, and the copy in TCRdb shows in-frame clones only, minus some. The sample shows under 250,000 clones, over 80% of them seen only once. Specimen: PBMCs. Every receptor here comes from a woman aged 50 to 60 in good health and CMV-seropositive.

This chain joins TRBV27 and TRBJ2-1; the match to TRBD2 covers 9 bases. The CDR3 sequence is 17 residues long. CDR1 and CDR2 (germline): MNHEY, SMNVEV (reference sequence). The J segment lost 6 bases and the V segment lost 0 bases, leaving 9 bases of the junction unmatched. The CDR3 sequence: CASSLSSGGPPRNEQFF. Written as DNA, the CDR3 is TGTGCCAGCAGTTTATCTAGCGGGGGCCCCCCTCGCAATGAGCAGTTCTTC.

V gene TRBV2 combines with J gene TRBJ2-4; no reliable D call. The CDR3 is 14 amino acids. V was shortened by 3 bases and J by 4 bases, with 10 bases between the two germline ends. Germline CDR1 and CDR2: SNHLY and FYNNEI. The CDR3 reads CASSDQFSKNIQYF. In DNA form, the CDR3 reads TGTGCCAGCAGTGATCAGTTTTCTAAAAACATTCAGTACTTC.

This clone was detected only once. The V call is TRBV18, the J call TRBJ2-7; D not certain. The germline CDR1 and CDR2 sequences are KGHSH and LQKENI. The CDR3 is 15 amino acids. V shed 5 bases and J shed 0 bases, with 14 bases lying between them. The CDR3 region is CASSTPGVDSYEQYF. The CDR3 DNA sequence: TGTGCCAGCTCAACGCCAGGCGTAGACTCCTACGAGCAGTACTTC.

The chain employs TRBV11-2 and TRBJ1-1; D uncertain. The CDR3 is 15 residues long. The V gene's germline CDR1 is SGHAT and CDR2 FQNNGV. V gave up 1 base and J gave up 3 bases, with 12 bases separating them. CDR3 in DNA: TGTGCCAGCAGCTTAGGGTCTAGAGGTGACACTGAAGCTTTCTTT. Translation gives CASSLGSRGDTEAFF.

This clone has a single count. The V call is TRBV25-1, the J call TRBJ2-7; the match to TRBD1 covers 9 bases. The CDR3 totals 11 residues. The junction had 5 bases not matched to a gene; V was cut back by 10 bases and J by 7 bases. Germline CDR1 is MGHDK and CDR2 is SYGVNS. CDR3 in DNA: TGTGCCACGGACAGGGGTGGAGAGCAGTACTTC. Its protein product is CATDRGGEQYF.

The chain links TRBV2 to TRBJ1-2; D possibly corresponds to TRBD1 (6 bases). The germline CDR1 and CDR2 sequences are SNHLY and FYNNEI. V dropped 1 base and J dropped 4 bases, with 13 bases sitting between them. The CDR3 totals 15 residues. CDR3 region: CASSEVRGAGYGYTF. CDR3 nucleotide sequence: TGTGCCAGCAGTGAAGTCCGGGGGGCGGGCTATGGCTACACCTTC.

The rearrangement uses TRBV5-1 and TRBJ2-5; weak D call: TRBD1 (5 bases). CDR1 and CDR2 (germline): SGHRS, YFSETQ. CDR3 size: 15 residues. V was cut by 0 bases and J by 4 bases, with 13 bases left in between. This CDR3 reads CASSLDGQSGETQYF. The CDR3 coding sequence is TGCGCCAGCAGCTTGGACGGACAAAGTGGAGAGACCCAGTACTTC.

V gene TRBV19 combines with J gene TRBJ1-2; tentative D call: TRBD1 (5 bases). CDR1 LNHDA and CDR2 SQIVND come from the germline V gene (reference sequence). Trimming stripped 5 bases from V and 2 bases from J, with 15 bases between. There are 15 residues in the CDR3. In nucleotides, the CDR3 is TGTGCCAGTAGTTTCGGGCCTGCAGGGAACTATGGCTACACCTTC. The encoded protein is CASSFGPAGNYGYTF.

This chain uses TRBV30 with TRBJ2-7; D may be TRBD1 (6 bases). The CDR3 spans 16 residues. The germline gives CDR1 GTSNPN, CDR2 SVGIG (reference sequence). Trimming cost V 2 bases and J 7 bases, with 24 bases left between them. CDR3 nucleotides: TGTGCCTGGAGTCCCCCGGTTGGCAGGGGAACGAGGGAGCAGTACTTC. Protein product: CAWSPPVGRGTREQYF.

The chain joins TRBV7-9 to TRBJ2-7; TRBD1 aligns across 9 bases. Germline V gene lookup returns CDR1 SEHNR and CDR2 FQNEAQ (reference sequence). The CDR3 has 15 amino acids. The V gene end was trimmed by 5 bases and the J gene end by 2 bases; junction bases not matched to a gene: 7. CDR3 sequence reads: CASSGSGTGTYEQYF. In DNA form, the CDR3 reads TGTGCCAGCAGCGGTTCCGGGACAGGGACCTACGAGCAGTACTTC.

The chain recombines TRBV7-3 with TRBJ2-2; D is undetermined. Germline CDR1 SGHTA, CDR2 FQGTGA. CDR3 length: 14 residues. Trimming pared 4 bases from V and 4 bases from J, leaving 10 bases between. The CDR3 spells CASSYARFTGELFF. The CDR3 nucleotides read TGTGCCAGCAGCTACGCTAGATTCACCGGGGAGCTGTTTTTT.

The rearrangement links TRBV9 to TRBJ1-1; D remains ambiguous. This CDR3 region has 13 residues. Germline CDR1 and CDR2: SGDLS and YYNGEE. The V and J ends lost 3 bases and 2 bases respectively, with 8 bases between them. The CDR3 protein is CASSGAGNTEAFF. Here the CDR3 DNA reads TGTGCCAGCAGCGGGGCTGGTAACACTGAAGCTTTCTTT.

The chain carries TRBV27 and TRBJ2-5; 12 nucleotides agree with TRBD2. The germline gives CDR1 MNHEY, CDR2 SMNVEV (reference sequence). V gave up 5 bases and J gave up 4 bases; unmatched junction bases: 8. This CDR3 is 16 amino acids long. The CDR3 loop reads CASSQRLAGDIETQYF. The CDR3 nucleotides read TGTGCCAGCAGTCAGAGACTAGCGGGGGATATAGAGACCCAGTACTTC.

V gene TRBV19 combines with J gene TRBJ1-1; no definite D call. V dropped 3 bases and J dropped 4 bases, with 15 bases sitting between them. Germline V CDR1 and CDR2: LNHDA, SQIVND (reference sequence). This CDR3 has 15 residues. The CDR3 is CASSIPLAVSTEAFF. The CDR3 DNA reads TGTGCCAGTAGTATTCCGTTGGCCGTCTCCACTGAAGCTTTCTTT.

The CDR3 DNA is TGTGCCAGCAGCTTGGCCTCGAAAGACACCATATATTTT. Translated: CASSLASKDTIYF. The V and J genes are TRBV7-3 and TRBJ1-3; no reliable D call. Germline values: CDR1 SGHTA, CDR2 FQGTGA. The CDR3 sequence is 13 residues long. V was pared by 3 bases and J by 8 bases, with 11 bases between.

With regard to this clone: Other nucleotide sequences from this sample produce the same CDR3. The V and J genes are TRBV30 and TRBJ1-6; a possible D gene is TRBD1 (6 bases). The CDR3 covers 13 residues. CDR1 GTSNPN and CDR2 SVGIG come from the germline V gene (reference sequence). Trimming left V 0 bases short and J 7 bases short, with 7 bases between. The CDR3 here is CAWSVQGNSPLHF. DNA of the CDR3: TGTGCCTGGAGTGTACAGGGAAATTCACCCCTCCACTTT.

The gene calls are TRBV10-3 and TRBJ1-1; a weak D match, TRBD1 (5 bases). From germline, CDR1 is ENHRY and CDR2 SYGVKD. This CDR3 comprises 18 residues. Trimming removed 10 bases from V and 0 bases from J, with 27 bases in between. CDR3 coding DNA: TGTGCCACCAGGGAGGTGGGGGGTCGGAGGAGGCTGAACACTGAAGCTTTCTTT. Amino acid sequence: CATREVGGRRRLNTEAFF.

This clone showed up just once. The genes are TRBV18 and TRBJ2-4; D gene uncertain. V was trimmed by 0 bases and J by 8 bases, leaving 8 bases between them. Per the germline V gene, CDR1 is KGHSH and CDR2 is LQKENI. This CDR3 is built from 13 residues. The CDR3 loop is CASSPPVSYIQYF. Written as DNA, the CDR3 is TGTGCCAGCTCACCACCGGTTAGTTACATTCAGTACTTC.

This clone showed up just a few times. The chain uses TRBV20-1 and TRBJ2-1; no reliable D call. V was trimmed by 6 bases and J by 6 bases, leaving 6 bases between them. The CDR3 sequence is 10 residues long. Germline V gives CDR1 DFQATT, CDR2 SNEGSKA (reference sequence). The CDR3 is CSAAFNEQFF. The CDR3 DNA reads as TGCAGTGCGGCATTCAATGAGCAGTTCTTC.

The gene calls are TRBV7-9 and TRBJ2-6; D call uncertain. The CDR3 consists of 12 residues. The germline gives CDR1 SEHNR, CDR2 FQNEAQ (reference sequence). The CDR3 loop is CSVAAGANVLTF. The CDR3 region has the DNA TGTTCCGTGGCGGCTGGGGCCAACGTCCTGACTTTC.

This chain uses TRBV7-2 with TRBJ2-7; TRBD1 aligns across 7 bases. Germline-derived CDR1 and CDR2 are SGHTA and FQGNSA. The CDR3 extends over 13 amino acids. The V gene end was trimmed by 5 bases and the J gene end by 3 bases; junction bases not matched to a gene: 4. The CDR3 DNA reads as TGTGCCAGCAGCCTGGGACAGATCTACGAGCAGTACTTC. It specifies CASSLGQIYEQYF.

CDR3 coding DNA: TGTGCCAGCACCCTCGCGCACACTGAAGCTTTCTTT. Its translation is CASTLAHTEAFF. The chain links TRBV7-9 to TRBJ1-1; D is undetermined. Trimming cost V 7 bases and J 3 bases, with 9 bases left between them. The CDR3 length is 12 residues. Germline CDR1 reads SEHNR; CDR2 reads FQNEAQ (reference sequence).

This clone appeared a few times. The rearrangement uses TRBV18 and TRBJ1-3; no definite D call. CDR1 and CDR2 from the germline V gene are KGHSH and LQKENI. The CDR3 runs 14 residues. V was cut by 3 bases and J by 4 bases, with 10 bases left in between. The CDR3 spells CASSPPPIGNTIYF. In nucleotides, the CDR3 is TGTGCCAGCTCACCCCCCCCAATCGGAAACACCATATATTTT.

The chain uses TRBV27 and TRBJ2-5; D not certain. The CDR3 has 13 residues. Per germline, CDR1 MNHEY and CDR2 SMNVEV (reference sequence). V lost 10 bases to trimming and J lost 5 bases, with 17 bases between them. CDR3 nucleotides: TGTGCCACCCAACCGCCGGAGAGGGAGACCCAGTACTTC. Amino acids: CATQPPERETQYF.

This clone has a handful of counts. One end of the junction is discordant with germline, which a read error may explain. The chain recombines TRBV6-5 with TRBJ2-1; weak D call: TRBD2 (6 bases). CDR1 and CDR2 from the germline V gene are MNHEY and SVGAGI. This CDR3 spans 16 amino acids. The CDR3 bases are TGTGCCAGCAGTCACTCGCCCGGGAGCTCCTACAATGAGCAGTTCTTC. Translated: CASSHSPGSSYNEQFF.

The genes are TRBV6-6 and TRBJ2-7; a possible D gene is TRBD2 (5 bases). CDR1 MNHNY and CDR2 SVGAGI come from the germline V gene (reference sequence). The CDR3 has 11 residues. V lost 8 bases, J lost 7 bases, and 12 bases lay in between. CDR3 amino acids: CASLAWAEQYF. In DNA form, the CDR3 reads TGTGCCAGCCTAGCCTGGGCGGAGCAGTACTTC.

The chain couples TRBV12-5 to TRBJ2-3; D is possibly TRBD2 (6 bases). This CDR3 spans 15 amino acids. The V gene lost 1 base and the J gene lost 0 bases, with 8 bases spanning the gap. Germline CDR1 and CDR2: LGHNT and FRNRAP. The CDR3 DNA reads TGTGCTAGTGGTTTGGGGGACTTTAGCACAGATACGCAGTATTTT. Translation: CASGLGDFSTDTQYF.

V is TRBV5-1 and J is TRBJ1-1; D ambiguous. This CDR3 is 15 amino acids long. The germline V gene encodes CDR1 SGHRS and CDR2 YFSETQ. V gave up 3 bases and J gave up 0 bases, with 12 bases separating them. CDR3 nucleotide sequence: TGCGCCAGCAGCTCCCACGACATATTGAACACTGAAGCTTTCTTT. It translates to CASSSHDILNTEAFF.

This chain uses TRBV5-5 with TRBJ1-5; 8 bases align to TRBD1. J was trimmed by 6 bases and V by 0 bases; bases with no gene match: 14. Germline V gene sequence: CDR1 SGHKS, CDR2 YYEKEE (reference sequence). This CDR3 has 18 residues. DNA for the CDR3: TGTGCCAGCAGCTTGGATTTCTTGGACAGGGCCGTGGGTCAGCCCCAGCATTTT. Translating it yields CASSLDFLDRAVGQPQHF. The full variable domain, rest sourced from reference TRBV5-5 and TRBJ1-5, is DAGVTQSPTHLIKTRGQQVTLRCSPISGHKSVSWYQQVLGQGPQFIFQYYEKEERGRGNFPDRFSARQFPNYSSELNVNALLLGDSALYLCASSLDFLDRAVGQPQHFGDGTRLSIL.

The V and J genes are TRBV15 and TRBJ2-3; 10 bases agree with TRBD2. The CDR3 sequence is 17 residues long. Germline-derived CDR1 and CDR2 are LNHNV and YYDKDF (reference sequence). With 0 bases clipped from V and 3 bases from J, the junction kept 6 bases outside the gene matches. CDR3 sequence: CATSRDQSGGETDTQYF. CDR3 bases: TGTGCCACCAGCAGAGACCAAAGCGGGGGGGAAACAGATACGCAGTATTTT.

The rearrangement joins TRBV7-3 to TRBJ1-1, with TRBD1 matching 9 bases. The ends lost 2 bases at V and 3 bases at J; junction bases unmatched: 13. This CDR3 comprises 18 residues. Germline lookup yields CDR1 SGHTA and CDR2 FQGTGA. This CDR3 reads CASSLSRDRVYPHTEAFF. The CDR3 DNA reads as TGTGCCAGCAGCTTATCCCGGGACAGGGTTTACCCGCACACTGAAGCTTTCTTT.

This chain connects TRBV6-1 to TRBJ2-3; D might be TRBD2 (5 bases). This CDR3 region has 14 residues. CDR1 and CDR2 from the germline V gene are MNHNS and SASEGT. The ends were cut back, 4 bases at V and 4 bases at J, with 12 bases in the middle. The DNA for the CDR3 is TGTGCCAGCAGTGGCGGCCTAGCTTCAGATACGCAGTATTTT. Amino acid sequence: CASSGGLASDTQYF.